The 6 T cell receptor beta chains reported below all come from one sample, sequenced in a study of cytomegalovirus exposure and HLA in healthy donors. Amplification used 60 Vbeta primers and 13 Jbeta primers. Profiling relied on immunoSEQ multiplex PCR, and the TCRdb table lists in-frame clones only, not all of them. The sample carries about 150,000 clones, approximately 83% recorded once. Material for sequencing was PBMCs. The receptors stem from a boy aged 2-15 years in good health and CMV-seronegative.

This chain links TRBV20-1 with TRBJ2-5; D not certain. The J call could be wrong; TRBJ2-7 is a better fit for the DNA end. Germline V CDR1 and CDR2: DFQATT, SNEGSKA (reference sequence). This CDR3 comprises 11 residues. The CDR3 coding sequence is TGCAGTGCTAGTGTGTCCTACGAGCAGTACTTC. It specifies CSASVSYEQYF.

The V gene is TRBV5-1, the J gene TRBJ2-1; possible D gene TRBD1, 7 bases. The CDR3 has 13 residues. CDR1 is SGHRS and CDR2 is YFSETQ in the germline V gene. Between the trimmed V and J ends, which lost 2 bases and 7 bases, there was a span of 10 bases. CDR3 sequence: CASSFRGENEQFF. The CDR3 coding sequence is TGCGCCAGCAGCTTCAGGGGGGAGAATGAGCAGTTCTTC.

The CDR3 DNA reads TGTGCCAGCAGCTCCTACAGCTACTCTGGAAACACCATATATTTT. This gives the protein CASSSYSYSGNTIYF. The chain recombines TRBV5-5 with TRBJ1-3; D uncertain. The CDR3 has 15 amino acids. Germline CDR1 SGHKS, CDR2 YYEKEE (reference sequence). V shed 3 bases and J shed 0 bases, with 10 bases lying between them.

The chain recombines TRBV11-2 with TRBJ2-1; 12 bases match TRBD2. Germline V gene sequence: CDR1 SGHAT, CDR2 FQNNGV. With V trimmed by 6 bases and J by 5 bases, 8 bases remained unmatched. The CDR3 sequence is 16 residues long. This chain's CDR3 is CASRFGTSGRNNEQFF. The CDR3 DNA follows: TGTGCCAGCAGATTTGGGACTAGCGGGCGGAACAATGAGCAGTTCTTC. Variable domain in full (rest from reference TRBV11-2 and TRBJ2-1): EAGVAQSPRYKIIEKRQSVAFWCNPISGHATLYWYQQILGQGPKLLIQFQNNGVVDDSQLPKDRFSAERLKGVDSTLKIQPAKLEDSAVYLCASRFGTSGRNNEQFFGPGTRLTVL.

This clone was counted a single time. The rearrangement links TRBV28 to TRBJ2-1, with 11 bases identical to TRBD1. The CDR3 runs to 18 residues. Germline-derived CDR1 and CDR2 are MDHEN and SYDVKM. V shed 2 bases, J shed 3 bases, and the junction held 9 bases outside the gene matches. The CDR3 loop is CASSLRDRGSPLYNEQFF. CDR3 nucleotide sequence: TGTGCCAGCAGTTTAAGGGACAGGGGGTCTCCTCTCTACAATGAGCAGTTCTTC.

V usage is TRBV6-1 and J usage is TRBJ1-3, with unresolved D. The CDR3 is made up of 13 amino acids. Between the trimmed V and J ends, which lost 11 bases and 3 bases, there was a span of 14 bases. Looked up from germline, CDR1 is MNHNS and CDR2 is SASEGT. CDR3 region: CAAAEGLGNTIYF. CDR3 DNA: TGTGCCGCCGCCGAGGGCCTTGGAAACACCATATATTTT.